The 7 T cell receptor beta chains below all came from one sample that was sequenced in a study of T cell repertoires in cytomegalovirus infection. For these receptors, no antigen is known. One entry per CDR3 protein results from TCRdb running MiXCR on the reads. The sample has approximately 590,000 distinct CDR3 sequences; about 40% are singletons. Sequencing used cultured PBMCs, obtained from culture after CMV antigen stimulation. All receptors derive from a human donor in good health (CMV status not recorded). Some clones in this sample may be carry-over from other donors' samples.

The gene calls are TRBV6-1 and TRBJ2-7; D may correspond to TRBD1 or TRBD2 (7 bases each). The CDR3 runs 14 residues. CDR1 is MNHNS, CDR2 SASEGT, per germline. V gave up 5 bases and J gave up 3 bases, with 14 bases separating them. The CDR3 DNA reads TGTGCCAGCAGTCCAGGGGGGGGCTTCTACGAGCAGTACTTC. This encodes CASSPGGGFYEQYF.

This chain connects TRBV4-1 to TRBJ2-5, with D uncertain. CDR3 length: 13 residues. Germline CDR1 reads MGHRA; CDR2 reads YSYEKL. V was pared by 4 bases and J by 5 bases, with 11 bases between. CDR3 sequence (DNA): TGCGCCAGCAGCCCAACCAGAAGGGAGACCCAGTACTTC. This encodes CASSPTRRETQYF.

This clonotype was picked up a small number of times. This chain joins TRBV11-2 and TRBJ2-7, with a possible D match to TRBD1 (6 bases). CDR3 size: 15 residues. Trimming removed 5 bases from V and 5 bases from J, with 19 bases in between. Germline-derived CDR1 and CDR2 are SGHAT and FQNNGV. The CDR3, as DNA: TGTGCCAGCAGCCCGACCACAGGGTTCCGCCACGAGCAGTACTTC. Translating gives CASSPTTGFRHEQYF.

The J gene is TRBJ2-1, the V gene TRBV6-8; 8 bases are a match to TRBD2. After removal of 8 bases from V and 3 bases from J, the junction contained 6 bases not matched to a gene. The V gene's germline CDR1 is MNHGY and CDR2 SAAAGT. The CDR3 loop spans 14 amino acids. CDR3 sequence: CASGRTSFYNEQFF. CDR3 coding DNA: TGTGCCAGCGGAAGGACTAGCTTCTACAATGAGCAGTTCTTC.

This chain connects TRBV5-5 to TRBJ1-6; tentatively, D is TRBD1 (6 bases). Germline V lookup: CDR1 SGHKS, CDR2 YYEKEE (reference sequence). V lost 5 bases and J lost 7, with 13 bases in between. There are 14 residues in the CDR3. This chain's CDR3 is CASSFGQRNSPLHF. CDR3 bases: TGTGCCAGCAGTTTTGGACAGAGGAATTCACCCCTCCACTTT.

The J gene is TRBJ2-2, the V gene TRBV5-4; D ambiguous. V dropped 0 bases and J dropped 5 bases, with 8 bases sitting between them. The CDR3 consists of 14 residues. CDR1 and CDR2 from the germline V gene are SGHNT and YYREEE (reference sequence). The DNA of the CDR3 is TGTGCCAGCAGCTTGGCGCAAAATACCGGGGAGCTGTTTTTT. The encoded protein is CASSLAQNTGELFF.

The J gene is TRBJ1-1, the V gene TRBV11-2; D possibly corresponds to TRBD1 (5 bases). The ends were cut back, 5 bases at V and 2 bases at J, with 12 bases in the middle. Germline V gene data show CDR1 as SGHAT and CDR2 as FQNNGV. This CDR3 spans 14 amino acids. The CDR3 DNA reads TGTGCCAGCAGCGCCCAGACAGTTAACACTGAAGCTTTCTTT. It codes for CASSAQTVNTEAFF. The full variable domain, in which reference TRBV11-2 and TRBJ1-1 provide the parts outside the CDR3, is EAGVAQSPRYKIIEKRQSVAFWCNPISGHATLYWYQQILGQGPKLLIQFQNNGVVDDSQLPKDRFSAERLKGVDSTLKIQPAKLEDSAVYLCASSAQTVNTEAFFGQGTRLTVV.